This T cell receptor (beta chain) emerged from a study of T-cell memory formation after mild COVID-19. Study outcomes and limitations: CD4+ bias marked clones expanding day 15 to 37, unlike balanced contracting clones.

The CDR3 loop spans 14 amino acids. Germline CDR1 and CDR2: SGHKS and YYEKEE (reference sequence). Germline trimming cut 6 bases from V and 5 bases from J; bases unmatched to any gene: 6. Using its own MiXCR run on the 5' RACE reads, TCRdb lists one record per CDR3 protein. The data contain roughly 400,000 distinct CDR3 sequences, roughly 15% of them singletons. In this sample, this clonotype turned up a few times. Antigen: not known. The sequencing sample was made of PBMCs or a T cell subset sorted from them (not recorded which). The chain combines TRBV5-5 with TRBJ2-2; 8 nucleotides align to TRBD1. This TCR was sampled from a man aged 18-30 years who had mild COVID-19 (a few samples of this study predate the infection). Cell type and time point are not known. CDR3 DNA: TGTGCCAGCATCCCCGGACAGGGTACCGGGGAGCTGTTTTTT. Encoded protein: CASIPGQGTGELFF.